This TCR beta chain was captured by sequencing in a study of blood T cell repertoires in COVID-19. Study as a whole: Sites in the United States, Italy and Spain provided acute and convalescent COVID-19 samples. T cells, B-cell-depleted T cells, or PBMCs provided the cDNA or gDNA that served as material.

The germline CDR1 and CDR2 sequences are SGHTA and FQGTGA. V lost 0 bases to trimming and J lost 7 bases; unmatched junction nucleotides: 5. CDR3 length equals 15 residues. Authors' methods: Quantification of nucleated cells was approximated via reference gene primer amplification. Some clones are missing from TCRdb's copy, which holds only in-frame ones; the method was immunoSEQ multiplex PCR. V and J calls and clone size are as listed in that table; D and trimming were resolved from the DNA. The sample includes over 300,000 clones, around 88% of them seen just once. The TCR comes from a woman aged 45-60 years with acute or convalescent COVID-19. The sample taken for sequencing was peripheral blood. The chain combines TRBV7-3 with TRBJ2-1; 8 bases match TRBD2. CDR3 in amino acids: CASSLTRTSMNEQFF. DNA for the CDR3: TGTGCCAGCAGCTTAACCAGGACTAGCATGAATGAGCAGTTCTTC.